The T cell receptor beta chain under discussion was sequenced for a study of T cells after yellow fever vaccination. TCRdb re-derived calls from the 5' RACE reads in MiXCR, one entry per CDR3 protein. The table lists 200,000 to 250,000 distinct CDR3 sequences, approximately 3% of them singletons. General observations from the study: By day 5 rather than day 15, the secondary response had peaked, though it was weaker. Within FACS-sorted repertoires, abundant clonotypes contaminating from the bulk population could be present.

This clonotype was recorded many times. No antigen is known for it. The sequence was obtained from a man aged 18-30 years who received the YFV17D yellow fever vaccine. Sequencing was performed on CD4+ T cells sorted from PBMCs, taken 10 days after the yellow fever booster vaccination.

The DNA for the CDR3 is TGTGCCAGCAGCATCGACAGGACTTCCCATGGCTACACCTTC. Protein sequence: CASSIDRTSHGYTF. The rearrangement uses TRBV6-6 and TRBJ1-2; weak D call: TRBD1 (6 bases). The CDR3 is 14 amino acids. Looked up from germline, CDR1 is MNHNY and CDR2 is SVGAGI (reference sequence). Trimming shortened V by 6 bases and J by 6 bases, and 17 bases separated the two germline ends.